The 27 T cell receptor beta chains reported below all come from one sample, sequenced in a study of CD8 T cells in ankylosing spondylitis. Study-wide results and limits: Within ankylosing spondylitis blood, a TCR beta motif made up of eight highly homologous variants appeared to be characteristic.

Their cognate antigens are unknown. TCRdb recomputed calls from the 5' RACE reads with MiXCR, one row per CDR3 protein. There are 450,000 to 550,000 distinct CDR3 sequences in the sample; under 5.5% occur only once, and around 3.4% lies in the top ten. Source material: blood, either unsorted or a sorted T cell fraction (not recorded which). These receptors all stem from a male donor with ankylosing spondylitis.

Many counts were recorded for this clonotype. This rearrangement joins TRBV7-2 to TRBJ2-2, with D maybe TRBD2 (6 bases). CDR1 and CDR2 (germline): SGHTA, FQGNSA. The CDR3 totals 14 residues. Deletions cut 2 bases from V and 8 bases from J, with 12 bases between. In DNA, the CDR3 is TGTGCCAGCAGCTTATCATGGGCGGGAGGGGAGCTGTTTTTT. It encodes CASSLSWAGGELFF.

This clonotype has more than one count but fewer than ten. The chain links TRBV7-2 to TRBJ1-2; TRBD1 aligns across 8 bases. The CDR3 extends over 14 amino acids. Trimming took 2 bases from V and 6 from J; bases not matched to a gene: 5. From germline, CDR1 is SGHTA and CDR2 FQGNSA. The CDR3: CASSLSWGQDGYTF. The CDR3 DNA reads TGTGCCAGCAGCTTATCTTGGGGACAGGATGGCTACACCTTC.

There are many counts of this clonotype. CDR3 bases: TGCGCCAGCAGCCCGGACGGCTCCTACGAGCAGTACTTC. Residues: CASSPDGSYEQYF. The V call is TRBV4-3, the J call TRBJ2-7; D remains ambiguous. The CDR3 has 13 residues. Trimming pared 4 bases from V and 0 bases from J, leaving 7 bases between. The V gene's germline CDR1 is LGHNA and CDR2 YSLEER.

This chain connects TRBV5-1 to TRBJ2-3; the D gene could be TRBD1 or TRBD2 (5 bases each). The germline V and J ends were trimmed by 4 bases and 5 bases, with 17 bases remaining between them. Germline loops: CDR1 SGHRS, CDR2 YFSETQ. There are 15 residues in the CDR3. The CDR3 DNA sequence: TGCGCCAGCAGCGGGGGAACCGACGCACAAGATACGCAGTATTTT. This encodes CASSGGTDAQDTQYF.

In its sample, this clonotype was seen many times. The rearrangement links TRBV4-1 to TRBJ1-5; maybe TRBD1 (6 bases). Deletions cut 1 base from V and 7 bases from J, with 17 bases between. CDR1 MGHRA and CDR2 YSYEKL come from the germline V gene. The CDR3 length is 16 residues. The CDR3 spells CASSQGRRRGNQPQHF. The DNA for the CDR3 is TGCGCCAGCAGCCAAGGACGCCGTAGGGGGAACCAGCCCCAGCATTTT.

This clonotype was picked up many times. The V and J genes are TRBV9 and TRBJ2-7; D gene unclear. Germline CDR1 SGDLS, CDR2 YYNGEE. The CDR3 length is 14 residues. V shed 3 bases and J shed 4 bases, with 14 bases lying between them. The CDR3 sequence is CASSETLGAYEQYF. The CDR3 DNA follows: TGTGCCAGCAGCGAAACACTCGGTGCTTACGAGCAGTACTTC.

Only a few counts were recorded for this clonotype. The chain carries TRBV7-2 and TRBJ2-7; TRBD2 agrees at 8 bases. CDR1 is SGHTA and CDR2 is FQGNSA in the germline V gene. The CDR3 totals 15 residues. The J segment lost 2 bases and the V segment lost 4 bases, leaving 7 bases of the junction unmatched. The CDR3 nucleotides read TGTGCCAGCAGCTCTGGCCTACTAGCGGCCTACGAGCAGTACTTC. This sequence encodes CASSSGLLAAYEQYF.

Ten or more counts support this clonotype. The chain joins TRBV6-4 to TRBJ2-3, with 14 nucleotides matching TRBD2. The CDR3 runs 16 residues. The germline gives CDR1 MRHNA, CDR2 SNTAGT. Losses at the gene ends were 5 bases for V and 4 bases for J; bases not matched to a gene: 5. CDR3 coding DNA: TGTGCCAGCAGTTCGACTAGCGGGGGGGTGGCAGATACGCAGTATTTT. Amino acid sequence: CASSSTSGGVADTQYF.

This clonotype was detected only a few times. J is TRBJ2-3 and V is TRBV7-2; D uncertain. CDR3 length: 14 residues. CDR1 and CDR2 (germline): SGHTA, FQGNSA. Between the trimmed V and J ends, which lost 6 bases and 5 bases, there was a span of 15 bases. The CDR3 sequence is CASRSIWGRDTQYF. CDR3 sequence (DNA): TGTGCCAGCAGGTCAATATGGGGTCGAGATACGCAGTATTTT.

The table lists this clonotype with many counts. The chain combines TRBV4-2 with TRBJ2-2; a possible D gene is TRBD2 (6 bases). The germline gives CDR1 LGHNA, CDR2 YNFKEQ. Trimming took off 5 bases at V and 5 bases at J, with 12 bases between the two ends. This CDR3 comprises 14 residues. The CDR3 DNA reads TGTGCCAGCAGCTTCCGGGGAGGTACCGGGGAGCTGTTTTTT. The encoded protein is CASSFRGGTGELFF.

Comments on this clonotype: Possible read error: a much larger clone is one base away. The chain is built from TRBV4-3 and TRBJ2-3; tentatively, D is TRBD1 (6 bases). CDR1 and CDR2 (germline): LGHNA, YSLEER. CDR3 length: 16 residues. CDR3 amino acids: CASIQLTGYSTDTQYF. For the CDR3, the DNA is TGCGCCAGCATCCAACTCACAGGGTACAGCACAGATACGCAGTATTTT.

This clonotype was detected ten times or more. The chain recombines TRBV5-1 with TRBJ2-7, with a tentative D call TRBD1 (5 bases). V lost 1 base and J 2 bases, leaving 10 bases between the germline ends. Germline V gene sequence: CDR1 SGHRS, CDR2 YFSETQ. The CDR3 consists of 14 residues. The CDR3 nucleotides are TGCGCCAGCAGCTTGCAGGACATGACCTACGAGCAGTACTTC. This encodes CASSLQDMTYEQYF.

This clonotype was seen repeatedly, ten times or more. CDR3 DNA sequence: TGCAGCTCATCGACAGGGGATGGCTATGGCTACACCTTC. Residues: CSSSTGDGYGYTF. This sequence joins TRBV29-1 and TRBJ1-2, with 8 positions matching TRBD1. Germline CDR1 SQVTM, CDR2 ANQGSEA. The CDR3 is 13 residues long. The J segment lost 4 bases and the V segment lost 8 bases, leaving 9 bases of the junction unmatched. Drawing the rest from reference TRBV29-1 and TRBJ1-2, the complete variable domain is SAVISQKPSRDICQRGTSLTIQCQVDSQVTMMFWYRQQPGQSLTLIATANQGSEATYESGFVIDKFPISRPNLTFSTLTVSNMSPEDSSIYLCSSSTGDGYGYTFGSGTRLTVV.

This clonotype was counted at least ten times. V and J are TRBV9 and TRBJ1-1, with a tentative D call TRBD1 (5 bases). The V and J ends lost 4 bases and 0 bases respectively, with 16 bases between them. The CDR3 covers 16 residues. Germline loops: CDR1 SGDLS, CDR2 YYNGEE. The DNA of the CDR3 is TGTGCCAGCAGCCCTCAAGGTGGGGGGTTGAACACTGAAGCTTTCTTT. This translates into CASSPQGGGLNTEAFF.

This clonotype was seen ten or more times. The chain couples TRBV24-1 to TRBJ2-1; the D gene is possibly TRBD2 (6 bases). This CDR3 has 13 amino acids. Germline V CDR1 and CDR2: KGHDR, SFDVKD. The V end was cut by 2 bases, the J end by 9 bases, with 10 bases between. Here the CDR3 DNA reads TGTGCCACCAGTGATTGGCAGGGAGGTGAGCAGTTCTTC. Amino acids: CATSDWQGGEQFF.

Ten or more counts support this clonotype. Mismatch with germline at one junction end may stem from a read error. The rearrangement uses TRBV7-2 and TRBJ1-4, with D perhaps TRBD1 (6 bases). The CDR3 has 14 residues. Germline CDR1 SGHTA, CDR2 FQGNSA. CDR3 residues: CASSLGGYNEKLFF. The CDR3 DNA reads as TGTGCCAGCAGTTTAGGGGGATATAATGAAAAACTGTTTTTT.

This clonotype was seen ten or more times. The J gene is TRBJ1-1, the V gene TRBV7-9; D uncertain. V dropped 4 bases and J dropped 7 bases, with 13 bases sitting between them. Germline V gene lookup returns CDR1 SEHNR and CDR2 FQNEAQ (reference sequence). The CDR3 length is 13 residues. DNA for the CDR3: TGTGCCAGCAGCTCAGAGATTAACGGTGAAGCTTTCTTT. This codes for CASSSEINGEAFF.

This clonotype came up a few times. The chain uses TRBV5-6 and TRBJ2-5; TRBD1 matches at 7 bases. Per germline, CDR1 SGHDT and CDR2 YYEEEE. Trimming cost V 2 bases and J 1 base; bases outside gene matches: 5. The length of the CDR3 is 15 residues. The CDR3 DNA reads TGTGCCAGCAGCTTACGGGACAGCCCCCAAGAGACCCAGTACTTC. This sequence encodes CASSLRDSPQETQYF.

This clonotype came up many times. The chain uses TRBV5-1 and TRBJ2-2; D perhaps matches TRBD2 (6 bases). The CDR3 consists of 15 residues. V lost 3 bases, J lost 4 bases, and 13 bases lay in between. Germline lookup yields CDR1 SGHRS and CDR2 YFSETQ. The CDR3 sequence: CASSSGQGGTGELFF. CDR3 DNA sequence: TGCGCCAGCAGCTCCGGGCAGGGAGGCACCGGGGAGCTGTTTTTT. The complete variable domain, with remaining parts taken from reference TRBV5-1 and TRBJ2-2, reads KAGVTQTPRYLIKTRGQQVTLSCSPISGHRSVSWYQQTPGQGLQFLFEYFSETQRNKGNFPGRFSGRQFSNSRSEMNVSTLELGDSALYLCASSSGQGGTGELFFGEGSRLTVL.

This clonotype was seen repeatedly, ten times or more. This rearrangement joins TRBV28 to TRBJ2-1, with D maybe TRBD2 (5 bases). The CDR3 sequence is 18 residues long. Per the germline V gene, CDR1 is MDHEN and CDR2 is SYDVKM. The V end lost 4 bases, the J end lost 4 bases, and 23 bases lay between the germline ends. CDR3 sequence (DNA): TGTGCCAGCAGTTCCCTAGTAGGCGGGCGGCGAGAATACAATGAGCAGTTCTTC. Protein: CASSSLVGGRREYNEQFF.

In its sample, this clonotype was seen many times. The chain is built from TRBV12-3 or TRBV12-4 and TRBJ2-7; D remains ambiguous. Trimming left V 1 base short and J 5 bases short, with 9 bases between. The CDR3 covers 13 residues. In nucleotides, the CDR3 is TGTGCCAGCAGTTTAGGCCCGACCCACGAGCAGTACTTC. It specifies CASSLGPTHEQYF.

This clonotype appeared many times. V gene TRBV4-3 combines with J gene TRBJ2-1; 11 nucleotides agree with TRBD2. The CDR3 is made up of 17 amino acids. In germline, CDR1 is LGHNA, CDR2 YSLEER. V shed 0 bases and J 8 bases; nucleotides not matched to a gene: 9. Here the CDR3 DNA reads TGCGCCAGCAGCCAAGAACTAGCGGGAGAATCAGCCGATGAGCAGTTCTTC. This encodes CASSQELAGESADEQFF.

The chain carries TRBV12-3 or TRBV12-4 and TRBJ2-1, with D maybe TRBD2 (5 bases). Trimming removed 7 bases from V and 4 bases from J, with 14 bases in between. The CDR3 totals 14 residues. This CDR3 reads CASNSGEGYNEQFF. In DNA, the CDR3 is TGTGCCAGCAACTCAGGAGAGGGATACAATGAGCAGTTCTTC.

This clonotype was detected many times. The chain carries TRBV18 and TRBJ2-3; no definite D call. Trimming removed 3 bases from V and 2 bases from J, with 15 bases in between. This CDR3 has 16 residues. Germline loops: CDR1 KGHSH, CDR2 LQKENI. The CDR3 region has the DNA TGTGCCAGCTCACCTGGTCAGAAAGGGCTCACAGATACGCAGTATTTT. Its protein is CASSPGQKGLTDTQYF.

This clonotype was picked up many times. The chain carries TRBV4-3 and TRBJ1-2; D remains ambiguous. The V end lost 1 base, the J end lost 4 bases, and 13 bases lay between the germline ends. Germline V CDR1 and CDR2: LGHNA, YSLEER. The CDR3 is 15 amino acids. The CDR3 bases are TGCGCCAGCAGCCAAGGTGCCGTGGTTGGCTATGGCTACACCTTC. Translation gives CASSQGAVVGYGYTF.

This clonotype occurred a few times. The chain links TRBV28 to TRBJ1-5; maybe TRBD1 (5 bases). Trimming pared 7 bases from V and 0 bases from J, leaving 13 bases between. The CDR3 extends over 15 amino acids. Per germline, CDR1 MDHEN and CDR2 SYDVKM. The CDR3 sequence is CASTLGHFSNQPQHF. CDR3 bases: TGTGCCAGCACCCTCGGACACTTTAGCAATCAGCCCCAGCATTTT.

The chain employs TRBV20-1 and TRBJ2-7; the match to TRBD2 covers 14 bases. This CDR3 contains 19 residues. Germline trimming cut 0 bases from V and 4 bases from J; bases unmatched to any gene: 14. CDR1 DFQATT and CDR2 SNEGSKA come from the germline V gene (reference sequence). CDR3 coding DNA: TGCAGTGCTAGAGATCACTTCGTCCCGGGACTAGCGGGAGCTTACGAGCAGTACTTC. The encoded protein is CSARDHFVPGLAGAYEQYF.